A selection of T cell receptor beta chains follows, all from one sample in a study of cytomegalovirus exposure and HLA in healthy donors. Produced via immunoSEQ multiplex PCR; TCRdb's table is partial and in-frame only. The table has over 200,000 clones, approximately 87% seen once. Specimen: PBMCs. The receptor set was obtained from a human donor in good health. CDR3s include the opening cysteine and the closing phenylalanine or tryptophan. Fields, in order: J gene, D gene, V gene, CDR3 protein, CDR3 DNA. The D gene is left open where the match is weak.

TRBJ2-3	.	TRBV6-5	CASSYRGAWGTDTQYF	TGTGCCAGCAGTTATCGGGGGGCGTGGGGCACAGATACGCAGTATTTT
TRBJ2-1	TRBD1	TRBV19	CASSTRTGQSSYNEQFF	TGTGCCAGTAGTACCCGGACAGGGCAGAGCTCCTACAATGAGCAGTTCTTC
TRBJ1-5	TRBD1	TRBV7-2	CASSPPTGGNQPQHF	TGTGCCAGCAGCCCACCGACAGGGGGCAATCAGCCCCAGCATTTT
TRBJ2-7	TRBD2	TRBV23-1	CASSQGLGEREEQYF	TGCGCCAGCAGTCAAGGACTAGGGGAGCGGGAGGAGCAGTACTTC
TRBJ2-7	.	TRBV18	CASSQNRGGWEQYF	TGTGCCAGCTCACAGAACAGGGGAGGATGGGAGCAGTACTTC
TRBJ2-7	TRBD2	TRBV30	CAWASGSRYEQYF	TGTGCCTGGGCTAGCGGGAGCAGGTACGAGCAGTACTTC
TRBJ1-2	TRBD1	TRBV10-3	CAITKDRFVGGYTF	TGTGCCATCACTAAGGACAGGTTTGTGGGAGGCTACACCTTC
TRBJ2-7	TRBD2	TRBV28	CASSFGPLVAGPPEQYF	TGTGCCAGCAGTTTCGGGCCCTTGGTAGCGGGGCCCCCCGAGCAGTACTTC
TRBJ2-7	TRBD2	TRBV6-5	CASSSEREVYEQYF	TGTGCCAGCAGTTCGGAGCGGGAGGTCTACGAGCAGTACTTC
TRBJ2-7	TRBD1	TRBV7-2	CASSLQGLDEQYF	TGTGCCAGCAGCCTACAGGGGCTGGACGAGCAGTACTTC